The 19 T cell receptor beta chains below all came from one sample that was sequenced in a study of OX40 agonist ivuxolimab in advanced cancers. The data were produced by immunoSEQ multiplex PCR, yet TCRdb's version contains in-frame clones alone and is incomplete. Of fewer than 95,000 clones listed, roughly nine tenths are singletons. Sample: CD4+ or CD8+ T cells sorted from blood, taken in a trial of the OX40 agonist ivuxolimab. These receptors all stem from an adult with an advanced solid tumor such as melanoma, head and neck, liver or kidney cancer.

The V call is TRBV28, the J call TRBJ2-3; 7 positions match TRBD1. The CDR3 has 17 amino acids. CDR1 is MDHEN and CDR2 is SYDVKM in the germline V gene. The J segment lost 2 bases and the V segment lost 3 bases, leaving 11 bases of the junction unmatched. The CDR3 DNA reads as TGTGCCAGCAGTTTCTATCCTACGGGGACAGTCACAGATACGCAGTATTTT. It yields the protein CASSFYPTGTVTDTQYF.

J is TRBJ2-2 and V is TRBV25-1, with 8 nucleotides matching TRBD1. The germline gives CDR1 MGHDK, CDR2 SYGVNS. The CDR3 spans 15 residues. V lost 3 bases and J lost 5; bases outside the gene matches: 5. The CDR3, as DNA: TGTGCCAGCAGTGATGGACAGGGAAGGACCGGGGAGCTGTTTTTT. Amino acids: CASSDGQGRTGELFF.

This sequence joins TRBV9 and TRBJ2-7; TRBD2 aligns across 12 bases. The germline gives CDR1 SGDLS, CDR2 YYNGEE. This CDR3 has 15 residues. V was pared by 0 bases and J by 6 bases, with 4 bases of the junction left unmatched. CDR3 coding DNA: TGTGCCAGCAGCGTAGGTAGACTAGCGGGAGCCGAGCAGTACTTC. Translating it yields CASSVGRLAGAEQYF.

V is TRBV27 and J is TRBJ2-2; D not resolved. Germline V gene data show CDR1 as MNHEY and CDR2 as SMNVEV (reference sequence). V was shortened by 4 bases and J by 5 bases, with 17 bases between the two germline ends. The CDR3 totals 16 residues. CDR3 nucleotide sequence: TGTGCCAGCAGTTCGCTATCAAGTATAGGAACCGGGGAGCTGTTTTTT. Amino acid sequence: CASSSLSSIGTGELFF.

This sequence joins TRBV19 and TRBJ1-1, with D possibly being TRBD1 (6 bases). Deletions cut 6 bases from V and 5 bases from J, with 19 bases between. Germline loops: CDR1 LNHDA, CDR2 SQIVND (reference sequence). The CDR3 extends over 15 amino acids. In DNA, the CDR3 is TGTGCCAGTAGGACCCTGGGCCAGGGGTCAACTGAAGCTTTCTTT. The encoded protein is CASRTLGQGSTEAFF.

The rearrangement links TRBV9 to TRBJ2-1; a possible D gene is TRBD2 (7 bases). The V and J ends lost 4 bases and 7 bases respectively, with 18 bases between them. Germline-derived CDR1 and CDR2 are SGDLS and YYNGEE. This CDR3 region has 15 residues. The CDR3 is CASSPRAGAKNEQFF. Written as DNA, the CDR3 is TGTGCCAGCAGCCCCCGCGCGGGGGCCAAGAATGAGCAGTTCTTC.

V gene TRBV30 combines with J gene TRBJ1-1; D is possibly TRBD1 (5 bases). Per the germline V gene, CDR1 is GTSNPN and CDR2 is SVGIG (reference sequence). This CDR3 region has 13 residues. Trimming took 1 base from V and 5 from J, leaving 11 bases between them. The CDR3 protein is CAWSGGTGTEAFF. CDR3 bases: TGTGCCTGGAGTGGTGGGACGGGGACTGAAGCTTTCTTT.

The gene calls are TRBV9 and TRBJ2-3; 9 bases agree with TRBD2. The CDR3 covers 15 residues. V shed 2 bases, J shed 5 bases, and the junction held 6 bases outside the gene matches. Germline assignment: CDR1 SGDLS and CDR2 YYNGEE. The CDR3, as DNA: TGTGCCAGCAGCGTTGGTCTAGCGGGGAGAGATACGCAGTATTTT. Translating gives CASSVGLAGRDTQYF.

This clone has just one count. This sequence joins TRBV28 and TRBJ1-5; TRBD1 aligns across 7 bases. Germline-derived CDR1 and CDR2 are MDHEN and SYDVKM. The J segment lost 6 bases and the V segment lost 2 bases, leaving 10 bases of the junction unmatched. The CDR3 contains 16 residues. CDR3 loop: CASSLVQVGGGQPQHF. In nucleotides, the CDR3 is TGTGCCAGCAGTTTAGTTCAAGTAGGGGGCGGTCAGCCCCAGCATTTT.

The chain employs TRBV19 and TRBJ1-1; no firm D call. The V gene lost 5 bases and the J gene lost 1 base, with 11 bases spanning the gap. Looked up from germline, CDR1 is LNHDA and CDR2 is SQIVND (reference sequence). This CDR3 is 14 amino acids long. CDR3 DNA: TGTGCCAGTAGTGCCGGACGGGGGAACACTGAAGCTTTCTTT. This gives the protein CASSAGRGNTEAFF.

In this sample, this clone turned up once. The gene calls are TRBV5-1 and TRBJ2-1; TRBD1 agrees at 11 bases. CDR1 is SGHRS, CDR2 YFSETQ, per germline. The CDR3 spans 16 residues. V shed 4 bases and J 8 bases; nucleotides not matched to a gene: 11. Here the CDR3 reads CASSLDRGHVFDEQFF. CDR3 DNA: TGCGCCAGCAGCCTGGACAGGGGGCACGTCTTCGATGAGCAGTTCTTC.

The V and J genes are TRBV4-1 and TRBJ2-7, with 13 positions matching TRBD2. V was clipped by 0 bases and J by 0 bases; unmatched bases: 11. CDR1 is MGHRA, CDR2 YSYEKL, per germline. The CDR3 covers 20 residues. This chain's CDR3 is CASSQEGRLAGGLLSYEQYF. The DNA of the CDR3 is TGCGCCAGCAGCCAAGAGGGTCGACTAGCGGGGGGTCTTCTCTCCTACGAGCAGTACTTC.

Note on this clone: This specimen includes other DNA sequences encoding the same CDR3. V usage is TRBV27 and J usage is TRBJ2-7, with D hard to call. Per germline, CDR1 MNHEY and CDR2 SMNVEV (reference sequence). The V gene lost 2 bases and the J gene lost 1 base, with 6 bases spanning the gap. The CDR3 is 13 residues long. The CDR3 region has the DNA TGTGCCAGCAGTTTAGGGCAGTCCTACGAGCAGTACTTC. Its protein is CASSLGQSYEQYF.

The DNA for the CDR3 is TGCGCCAGCAGCCAAGATTTGAGTAATGGCTACACCTTC. This encodes CASSQDLSNGYTF. The chain carries TRBV4-1 and TRBJ1-2, with unresolved D. The V and J ends lost 0 bases and 6 bases respectively, with 8 bases between them. CDR3 length: 13 amino acids. In germline, CDR1 is MGHRA, CDR2 YSYEKL.

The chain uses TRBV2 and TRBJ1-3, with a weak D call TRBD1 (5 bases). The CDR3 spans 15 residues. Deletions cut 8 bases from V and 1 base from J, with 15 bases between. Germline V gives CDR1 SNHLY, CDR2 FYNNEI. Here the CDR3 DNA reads TGTGCCAGCGCGGACACCCCGGGGTCTGGAAACACCATATATTTT. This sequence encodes CASADTPGSGNTIYF.

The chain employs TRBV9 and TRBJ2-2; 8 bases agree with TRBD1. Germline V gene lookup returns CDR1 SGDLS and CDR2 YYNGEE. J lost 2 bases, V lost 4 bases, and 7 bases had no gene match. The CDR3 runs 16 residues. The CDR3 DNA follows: TGTGCCAGCAGCTTAAGGCCAGGGGGCAACACCGGGGAGCTGTTTTTT. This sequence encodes CASSLRPGGNTGELFF.

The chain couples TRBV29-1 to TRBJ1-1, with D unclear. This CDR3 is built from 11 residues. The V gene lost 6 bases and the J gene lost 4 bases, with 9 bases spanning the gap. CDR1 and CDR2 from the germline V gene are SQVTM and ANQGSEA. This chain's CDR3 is CSVRWGTEAFF. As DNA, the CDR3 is TGCAGCGTAAGGTGGGGCACTGAAGCTTTCTTT.

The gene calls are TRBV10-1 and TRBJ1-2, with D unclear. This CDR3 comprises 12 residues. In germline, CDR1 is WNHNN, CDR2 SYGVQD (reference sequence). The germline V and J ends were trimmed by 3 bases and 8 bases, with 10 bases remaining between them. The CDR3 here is CASSDSTVGYTF. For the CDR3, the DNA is TGCGCCAGCAGTGATAGTACAGTCGGCTACACCTTC.

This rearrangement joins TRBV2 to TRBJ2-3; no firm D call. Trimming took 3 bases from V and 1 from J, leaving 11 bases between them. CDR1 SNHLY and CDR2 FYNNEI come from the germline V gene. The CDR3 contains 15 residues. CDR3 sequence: CASSDPGVGTDTQYF. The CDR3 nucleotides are TGTGCCAGCAGTGACCCTGGGGTTGGCACAGATACGCAGTATTTT.